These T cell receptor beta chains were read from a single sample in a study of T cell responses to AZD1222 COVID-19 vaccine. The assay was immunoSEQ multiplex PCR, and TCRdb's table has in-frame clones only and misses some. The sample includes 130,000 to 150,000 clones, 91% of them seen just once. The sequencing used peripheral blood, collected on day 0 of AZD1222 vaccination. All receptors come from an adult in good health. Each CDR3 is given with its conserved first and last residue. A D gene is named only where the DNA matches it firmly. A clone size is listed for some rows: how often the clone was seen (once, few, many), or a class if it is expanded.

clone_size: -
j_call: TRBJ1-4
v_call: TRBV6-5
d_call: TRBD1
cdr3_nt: TGTGCCAGCAGTTCGCCGGGGACAGTAAATGAAAAACTGTTTTTT
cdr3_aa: CASSSPGTVNEKLFF

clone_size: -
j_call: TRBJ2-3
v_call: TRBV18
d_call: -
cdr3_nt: TGTGCCAGCCTTCCTAGACAGAGCACAGATACGCAGTATTTT
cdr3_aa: CASLPRQSTDTQYF

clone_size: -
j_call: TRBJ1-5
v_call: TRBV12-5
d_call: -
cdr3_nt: TGTGCTAGTGCTTCCGCGGGCCGAAGCAATCAGCCCCAGCATTTT
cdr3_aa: CASASAGRSNQPQHF

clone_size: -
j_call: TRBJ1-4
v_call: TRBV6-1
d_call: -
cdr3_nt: TGTGCCAGCAGTGGGGTGTTGGAGCTATTAAAGATTAATGAAAAACTGTTTTTT
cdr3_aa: CASSGVLELLKINEKLFF

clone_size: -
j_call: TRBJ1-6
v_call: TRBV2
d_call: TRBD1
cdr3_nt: TGTGCCAGCCCCTCCCGGCGGACAGGGGGGCGTAATTCACCCCTCCACTTT
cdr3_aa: CASPSRRTGGRNSPLHF

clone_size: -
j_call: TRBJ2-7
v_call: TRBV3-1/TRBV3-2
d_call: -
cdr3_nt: TGTGCCAGCAGCCAAGAAGGTTGCTCCTACGAGCAGTACTTC
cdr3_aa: CASSQEGCSYEQYF

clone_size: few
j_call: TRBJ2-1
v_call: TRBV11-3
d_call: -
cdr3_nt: TGTGCCAGCAGCTTAATCGCCGCCTCCTACAATGAGCAGTTCTTC
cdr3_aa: CASSLIAASYNEQFF

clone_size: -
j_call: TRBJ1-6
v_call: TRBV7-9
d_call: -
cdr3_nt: TGTGCCAGCAGCTCGACTAGGGGATCCCCCCTCCACTTT
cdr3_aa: CASSSTRGSPLHF

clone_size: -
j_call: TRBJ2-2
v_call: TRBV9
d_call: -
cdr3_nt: TGTGCCAGCAGCGAGGGGGCGAACACCGGGGAGCTGTTTTTT
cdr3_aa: CASSEGANTGELFF

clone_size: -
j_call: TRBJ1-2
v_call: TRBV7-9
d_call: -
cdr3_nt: TGTGCCAGCAGCCTAGATCCCCGGCGGGGCTACACCTTC
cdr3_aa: CASSLDPRRGYTF

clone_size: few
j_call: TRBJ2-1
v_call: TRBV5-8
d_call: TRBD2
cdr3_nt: TGTGCCAGCAGCGTGGGGGAGCGGGAGTATCATGAGCAGTTCTTC
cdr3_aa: CASSVGEREYHEQFF

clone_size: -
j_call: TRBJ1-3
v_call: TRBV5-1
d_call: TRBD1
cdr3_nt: TGCGCCAGCAGCTCGAAACAGGGGAGGAGAAACACCATATATTTT
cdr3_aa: CASSSKQGRRNTIYF

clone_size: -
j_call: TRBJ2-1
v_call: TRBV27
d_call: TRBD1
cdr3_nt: TGTGCCAGCAGTTTAACCAGGGGGAACCCCTACAATGAGCAGTTCTTC
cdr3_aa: CASSLTRGNPYNEQFF

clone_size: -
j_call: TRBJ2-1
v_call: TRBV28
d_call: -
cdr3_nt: TGTGCCAGCAAGGATAATGAGCAGTTCTTC
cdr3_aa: CASKDNEQFF

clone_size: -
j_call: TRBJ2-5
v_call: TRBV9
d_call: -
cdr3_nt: TGTGCCAGCTCCCGGACCCAAGAGACCCAGTACTTC
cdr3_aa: CASSRTQETQYF

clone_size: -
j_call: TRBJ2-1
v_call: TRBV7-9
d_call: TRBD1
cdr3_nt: TGTGCCAGCAGCTACAAACCAGGGGGCAGTTCGTTCAATGAGCAGTTCTTC
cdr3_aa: CASSYKPGGSSFNEQFF

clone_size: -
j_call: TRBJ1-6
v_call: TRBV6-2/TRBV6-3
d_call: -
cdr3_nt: TGTGCCAGCAGTTCGGCCAAGGGCAGATCACCCCTCCACTTT
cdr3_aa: CASSSAKGRSPLHF

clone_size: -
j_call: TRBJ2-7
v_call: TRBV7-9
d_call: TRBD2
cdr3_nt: TGTGCCAGCAGCTTAGACCGCGGACTAGCGGGAAGGGGGTCCTACGAGCAGTACTTC
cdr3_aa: CASSLDRGLAGRGSYEQYF

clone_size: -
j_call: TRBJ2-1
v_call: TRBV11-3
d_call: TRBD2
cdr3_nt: TGTGCCAGCAGTCAAACACCGGGACTAGCGGGAGAGCGGGAGGAGCAGTTCTTC
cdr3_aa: CASSQTPGLAGEREEQFF

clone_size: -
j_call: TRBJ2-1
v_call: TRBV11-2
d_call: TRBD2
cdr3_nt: TGTGCCAGCAGCCCGGGACTAGCGGGGGGTAATGAGCAGTTCTTC
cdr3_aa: CASSPGLAGGNEQFF

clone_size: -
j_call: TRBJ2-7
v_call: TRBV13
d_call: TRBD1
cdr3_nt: TGTGCCAGCAGCTTAGGGGGACAGACCTACGAGCAGTACTTC
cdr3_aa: CASSLGGQTYEQYF

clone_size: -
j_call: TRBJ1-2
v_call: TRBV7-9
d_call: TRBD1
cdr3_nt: TGTGCCAGCAGCACCCCGGGACAGTCTTTAACCTCTAACTATGGCTACACCTTC
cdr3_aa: CASSTPGQSLTSNYGYTF

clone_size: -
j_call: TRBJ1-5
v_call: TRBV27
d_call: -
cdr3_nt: TGTGCCAGCAGTTGGGGATGGGGGAGGCAGCCCCAGCATTTT
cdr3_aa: CASSWGWGRQPQHF

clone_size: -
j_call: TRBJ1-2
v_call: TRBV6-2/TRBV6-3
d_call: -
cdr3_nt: TGTGCCAGCAGTGCATTTAGGGCTGCCCGTGGCGATAACTATGGCTACACCTTC
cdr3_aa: CASSAFRAARGDNYGYTF

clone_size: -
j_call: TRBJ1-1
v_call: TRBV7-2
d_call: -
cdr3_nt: TGTGCCAGCAGCTTAGAGGCAGGAACGGGGACTGAAGCTTTCTTT
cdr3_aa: CASSLEAGTGTEAFF

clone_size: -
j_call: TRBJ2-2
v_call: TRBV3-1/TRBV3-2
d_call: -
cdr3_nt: TGTGCCAGCAGTCGGACGATCACCGGGGAGCTGTTTTTT
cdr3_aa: CASSRTITGELFF

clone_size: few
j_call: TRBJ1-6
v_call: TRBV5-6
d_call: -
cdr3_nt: TGTGCCAGCAGCTTGGTGAAGAGCTCCTATAATTCACCCCTCCACTTT
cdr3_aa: CASSLVKSSYNSPLHF

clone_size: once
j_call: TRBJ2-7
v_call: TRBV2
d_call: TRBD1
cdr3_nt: TGTGCCAGCCGCGGACAGGTGAGCTCCTACGAGCAGTACTTC
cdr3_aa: CASRGQVSSYEQYF

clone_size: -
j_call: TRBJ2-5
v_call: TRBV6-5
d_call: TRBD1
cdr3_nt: TGTGCCAGCAGTTACTCGGACAGGGGAATCGGAGAGACCCAGTACTTC
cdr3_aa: CASSYSDRGIGETQYF

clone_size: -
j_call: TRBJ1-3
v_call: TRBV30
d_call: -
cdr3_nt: TGTGCCTGGAGTGGGCTCTCCGGGGGCACCACCATATATTTT
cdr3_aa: CAWSGLSGGTTIYF

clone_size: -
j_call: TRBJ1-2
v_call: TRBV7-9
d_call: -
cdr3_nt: TGTGCCAGCAGCTTAGACCCCACCGTTAATGGCTACACCTTC
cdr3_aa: CASSLDPTVNGYTF

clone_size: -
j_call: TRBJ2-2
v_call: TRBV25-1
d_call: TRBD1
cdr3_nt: TGTGCCAGCAGTGATCCCTACAGGGGATCGAACACCGGGGAGCTGTTTTTT
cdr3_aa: CASSDPYRGSNTGELFF

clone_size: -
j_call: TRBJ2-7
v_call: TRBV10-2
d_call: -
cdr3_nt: TGCGCCAGCAGTGCGGGGTACTCCTACGAGCAGTACTTC
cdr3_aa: CASSAGYSYEQYF

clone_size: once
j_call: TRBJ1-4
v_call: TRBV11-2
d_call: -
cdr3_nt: TGTGCCAGCAGCTTCAGGGTATCCGGAAAACTGTTTTTT
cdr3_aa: CASSFRVSGKLFF

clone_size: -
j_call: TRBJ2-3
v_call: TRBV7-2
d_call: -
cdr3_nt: TGTGCCAGCAGCTTACGGGGCTTCGATACGCAGTATTTT
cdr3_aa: CASSLRGFDTQYF

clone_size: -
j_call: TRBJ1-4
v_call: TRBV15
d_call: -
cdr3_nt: TGTGCCACCAGCGACAGTCTTTCAACTAATGAAAAACTGTTTTTT
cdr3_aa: CATSDSLSTNEKLFF

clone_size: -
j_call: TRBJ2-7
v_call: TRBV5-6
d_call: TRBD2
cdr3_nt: TGTGCCAGCAGCTTGGCCAAGCGGGGTCGAGACGAGCAGTACTTC
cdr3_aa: CASSLAKRGRDEQYF

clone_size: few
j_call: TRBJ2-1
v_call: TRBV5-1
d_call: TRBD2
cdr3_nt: TGCGCCAGCAATAGCGGGAGCACCTACAATGAGCAGTTCTTC
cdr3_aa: CASNSGSTYNEQFF

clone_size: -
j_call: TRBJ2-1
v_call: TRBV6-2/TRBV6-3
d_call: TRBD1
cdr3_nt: TGTGCCAGCAGCGGACAGGGGGCAATAAATGAGCAGTTCTTC
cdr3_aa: CASSGQGAINEQFF

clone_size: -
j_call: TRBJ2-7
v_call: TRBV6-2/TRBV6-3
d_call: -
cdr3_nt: TGTGCCAGCAGTTACTCGGGCGAGCAGTACTTC
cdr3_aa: CASSYSGEQYF

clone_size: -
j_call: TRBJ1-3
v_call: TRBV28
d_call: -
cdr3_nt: TGTGCCAGCAGTTCCCCAACGGGGTCTGGAAACACCATATATTTT
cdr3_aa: CASSSPTGSGNTIYF

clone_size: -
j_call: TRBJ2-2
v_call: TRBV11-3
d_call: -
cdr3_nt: TGTGCCAGCTCCAAAATTTTAGGCGGGGAGCTGTTTTTT
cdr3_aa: CASSKILGGELFF

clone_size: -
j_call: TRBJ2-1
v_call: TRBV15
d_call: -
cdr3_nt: TGTGCCACCAGCAGAGGGAGAAGCTCCTACAATGAGCAGTTCTTC
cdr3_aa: CATSRGRSSYNEQFF

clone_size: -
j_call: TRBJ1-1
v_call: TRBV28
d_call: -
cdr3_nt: TGTGCCAGCAGTTTCCAGCCGCTTGAAGCTTTCTTT
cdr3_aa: CASSFQPLEAFF

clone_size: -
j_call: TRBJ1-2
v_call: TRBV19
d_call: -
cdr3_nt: TGTGCCAGTAGTATAGACATCGGCTACACCTTC
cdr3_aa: CASSIDIGYTF

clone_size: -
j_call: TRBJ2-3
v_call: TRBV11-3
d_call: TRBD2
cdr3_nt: TGTGCCAGCAGCTTCGGACTAGCGGGAGAATCAGATACGCAGTATTTT
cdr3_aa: CASSFGLAGESDTQYF

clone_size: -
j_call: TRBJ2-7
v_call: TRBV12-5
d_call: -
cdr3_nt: TGTGCTAGTGGCCCTGGGGGGATAATTGCCTCCGAGCAGTACTTC
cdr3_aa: CASGPGGIIASEQYF

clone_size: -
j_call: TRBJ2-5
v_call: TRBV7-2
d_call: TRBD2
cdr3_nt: TGTGCCAGCAGGACTAGCGGCCAAGAGACCCAGTACTTC
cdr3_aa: CASRTSGQETQYF

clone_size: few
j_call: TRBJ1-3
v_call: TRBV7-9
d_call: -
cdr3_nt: TGTGCCAGCCGGGGTTGGCAGGGTTTGGAAAACACCATATATTTT
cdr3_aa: CASRGWQGLENTIYF

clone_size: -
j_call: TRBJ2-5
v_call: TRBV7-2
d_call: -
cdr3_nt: TGTGCCAGCAGCTTAGGTCCAACAGGACCGCAAGAGACCCAGTACTTC
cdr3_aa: CASSLGPTGPQETQYF